Sequencing of this T cell receptor (beta chain) was carried out in a study of vaccination effects on CD4 cells after COVID-19. Before any sequencing was done, the ViraFEST assay used viral peptide pools to expand antigen-specific CD4+ T cells. Subsequent to 10 days of culture, CD4+ T cells were isolated. In the vaccine recipients, nucleocapsid antibodies were negative and there was no prior SARS-CoV-2 infection. Comments on this clone: Its antigen is unknown.

Here immunoSEQ multiplex PCR was the method, and the copy in TCRdb shows in-frame clones only, minus some. The table has around 71,000 clones, approximately 70% seen once. The specimen was CD4+ T cells from PBMCs cultured with HCoV-OC43 spike peptides, collected before COVID-19 vaccination. Indicated subset: HCoV-OC43 spike overlapping peptide pool stimulation. This TCR was sampled from a human donor who received a COVID-19 vaccine.

The CDR3 here is CASSLELGGGNTIYF. CDR3 coding DNA: TGCGCCAGCAGCTTGGAGTTAGGGGGCGGAAACACCATATATTTT. The V call is TRBV5-1, the J call TRBJ1-3, with TRBD1 matching over 7 bases. From germline, CDR1 is SGHRS and CDR2 YFSETQ. There are 15 residues in the CDR3. Trimming took 0 bases from V and 4 from J; bases not matched to a gene: 4.